The T cell receptor beta chain described here comes from a study of blood T cells in healthy people across ages. Notes on the study in general: Any conclusive comparison of naive versus antigen-experienced cells was prevented by using unsorted PBMCs.

Comments on this clonotype: Antigen unknown.

The V and J ends lost 5 bases and 10 bases, in that order; junction bases with no gene match: 7. CDR3 size: 13 residues. The germline V gene encodes CDR1 SGHTA and CDR2 FQGNSA. Next came a second PCR, run for roughly 7 to 12 cycles, which used a sample-barcoded 5' primer along with a J-beta primer mix. Each cDNA molecule was tagged by a template-switch adaptor with 12 random nucleotides. Individual samples furnished no less than 2.5 million CDR3-containing paired-end reads apiece. Via MiXCR, TCRdb re-called the 5' RACE reads, giving one row per CDR3 protein. The table shows under 800,000 distinct CDR3 sequences, with roughly 41% occurring only once. Per-sample PBMC isolation yielded at least 6.5 million cells.

The sample taken for sequencing was blood. V is TRBV7-2 and J is TRBJ2-1, with 8 bases aligning to TRBD1. The TCR sequence derives from a woman aged 60-75 years in good health. CDR3 nucleotide sequence: TGTGCCAGCAGCCAGCAGGGGGCAAAGGAGCAGTTCTTC. Translation: CASSQQGAKEQFF.